These 5 T cell receptor beta chains were sequenced from one sample in a study of blood T cell repertoires in COVID-19. Assay: immunoSEQ multiplex PCR; the TCRdb copy retains only in-frame clones and omits some. Counted here are over 250,000 clones, roughly 90% occurring once; the ten biggest clones make up about 4.1%. The sample was peripheral blood. The receptor set was obtained from a man between 60 and 70 years old who had recovered from COVID-19.

V gene TRBV5-5 combines with J gene TRBJ2-3; 14 bases line up with TRBD2. The J segment lost 0 bases and the V segment lost 1 base, leaving 10 bases of the junction unmatched. CDR3 length: 20 amino acids. Germline V gene sequence: CDR1 SGHKS, CDR2 YYEKEE (reference sequence). The CDR3 here is CASSLLTSGGVLPSTDTQYF. As DNA, the CDR3 is TGTGCCAGCAGCTTGCTGACTAGCGGGGGGGTACTACCTAGCACAGATACGCAGTATTTT.

The rearrangement uses TRBV7-2 and TRBJ1-2; D is possibly TRBD1 (6 bases). Trimming shortened V by 4 bases and J by 4 bases, and 13 bases separated the two germline ends. This CDR3 spans 14 amino acids. Germline CDR1 is SGHTA and CDR2 is FQGNSA. The CDR3 DNA follows: TGTGCCAGCAGCTCCCCGGCAGGGGCCTATGGCTACACCTTC. Residues: CASSSPAGAYGYTF.

Regarding this clone: At the DNA level, this CDR3 is encoded by other sequences in the same sample as well. The gene calls are TRBV6-1 and TRBJ1-1; unclear D gene. Germline V gives CDR1 MNHNS, CDR2 SASEGT. Trimming removed 1 base from V and 1 base from J, with 4 bases in between. This CDR3 comprises 13 residues. The CDR3: CASSEVRNTEAFF. Written as DNA, the CDR3 is TGTGCCAGCAGTGAAGTCCGGAACACTGAAGCTTTCTTT.

Worth noting for this clone: This specimen includes other DNA sequences encoding the same CDR3. V is TRBV30 and J is TRBJ1-1; TRBD1 might be the D (6 bases). The germline V gene encodes CDR1 GTSNPN and CDR2 SVGIG (reference sequence). The CDR3 has 13 residues. V shed 5 bases and J shed 0 bases, with 10 bases lying between them. This CDR3 is CAWSQGMNTEAFF. The CDR3 DNA follows: TGTGCCTGGTCACAGGGCATGAACACTGAAGCTTTCTTT.

The chain employs TRBV4-2 and TRBJ2-7, with D tentatively TRBD1 (5 bases). CDR3 size: 15 residues. With 0 bases removed from V and 2 bases from J, the gap between germline ends came to 11 bases. Germline loops: CDR1 LGHNA, CDR2 YNFKEQ. The CDR3 nucleotides are TGTGCCAGCAGCCAAGACTTGGGGCTAACCTACGAGCAGTACTTC. This sequence encodes CASSQDLGLTYEQYF.